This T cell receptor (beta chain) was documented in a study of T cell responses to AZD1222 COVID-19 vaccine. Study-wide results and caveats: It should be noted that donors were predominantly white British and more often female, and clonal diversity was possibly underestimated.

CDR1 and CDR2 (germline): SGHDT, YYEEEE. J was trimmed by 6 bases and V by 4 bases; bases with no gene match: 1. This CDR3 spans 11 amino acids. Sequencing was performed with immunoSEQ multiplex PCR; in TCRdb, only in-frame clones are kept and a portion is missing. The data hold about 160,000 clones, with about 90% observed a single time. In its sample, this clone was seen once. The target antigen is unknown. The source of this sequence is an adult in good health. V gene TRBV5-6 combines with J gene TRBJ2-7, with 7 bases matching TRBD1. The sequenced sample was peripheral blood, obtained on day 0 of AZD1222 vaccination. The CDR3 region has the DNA TGTGCCAGCAGCGGGACAGTCGAGCAGTACTTC. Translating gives CASSGTVEQYF.